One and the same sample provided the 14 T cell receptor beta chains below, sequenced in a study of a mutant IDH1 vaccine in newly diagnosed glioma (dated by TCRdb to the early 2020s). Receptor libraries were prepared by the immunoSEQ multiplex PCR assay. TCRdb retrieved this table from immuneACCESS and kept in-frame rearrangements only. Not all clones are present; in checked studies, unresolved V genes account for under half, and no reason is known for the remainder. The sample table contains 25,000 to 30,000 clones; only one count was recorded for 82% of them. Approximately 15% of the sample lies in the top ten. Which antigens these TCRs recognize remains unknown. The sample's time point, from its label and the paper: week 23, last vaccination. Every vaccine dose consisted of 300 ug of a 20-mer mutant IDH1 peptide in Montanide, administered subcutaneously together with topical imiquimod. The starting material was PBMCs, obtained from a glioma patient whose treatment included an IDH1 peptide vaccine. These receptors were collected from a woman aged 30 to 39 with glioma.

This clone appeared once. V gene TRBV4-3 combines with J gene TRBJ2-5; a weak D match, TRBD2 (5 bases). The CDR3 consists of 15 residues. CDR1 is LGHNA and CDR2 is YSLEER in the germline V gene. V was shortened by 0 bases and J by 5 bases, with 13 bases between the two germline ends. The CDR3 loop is CASSQERGLGETQYF. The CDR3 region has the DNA TGCGCCAGCAGCCAAGAGCGCGGACTCGGCGAGACCCAGTACTTC.

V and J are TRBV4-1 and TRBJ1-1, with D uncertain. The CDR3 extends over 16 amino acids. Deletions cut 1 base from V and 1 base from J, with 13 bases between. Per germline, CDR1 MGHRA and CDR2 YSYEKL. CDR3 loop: CASSQVPLVGNTEAFF. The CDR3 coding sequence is TGCGCCAGCAGCCAAGTCCCCCTAGTAGGGAACACTGAAGCTTTCTTT.

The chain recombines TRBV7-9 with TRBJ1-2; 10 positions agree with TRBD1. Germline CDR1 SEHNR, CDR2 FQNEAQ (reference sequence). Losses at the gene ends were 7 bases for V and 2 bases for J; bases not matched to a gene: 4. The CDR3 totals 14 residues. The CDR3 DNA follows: TGTGCCAGCACCGGGGACAGGGGCAACTATGGCTACACCTTC. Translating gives CASTGDRGNYGYTF. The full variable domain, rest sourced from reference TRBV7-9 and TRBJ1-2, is DTGVSQNPRHKITKRGQNVTFRCDPISEHNRLYWYRQTLGQGPEFLTYFQNEAQLEKSRLLSDRFSAERPKGSFSTLEIQRTEQGDSAMYLCASTGDRGNYGYTFGSGTRLTVV.

CDR3: CASSYPGGAETQYF. The CDR3 DNA follows: TGCGCCAGCAGCTACCCTGGGGGGGCCGAGACCCAGTACTTC. This rearrangement joins TRBV5-1 to TRBJ2-5, with D perhaps TRBD2 (7 bases). The ends were cut back, 3 bases at V and 5 bases at J, with 14 bases in the middle. The CDR3 runs to 14 residues. Germline CDR1 is SGHRS and CDR2 is YFSETQ.

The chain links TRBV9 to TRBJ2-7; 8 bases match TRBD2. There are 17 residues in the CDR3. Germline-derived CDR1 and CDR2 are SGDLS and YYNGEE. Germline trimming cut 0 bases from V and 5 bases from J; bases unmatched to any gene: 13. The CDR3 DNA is TGTGCCAGCAGCGTAGTGCCCGGGACTAGTAATGTCGACGAGCAGTACTTC. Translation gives CASSVVPGTSNVDEQYF.

CDR3 region: CASSYSRKGGRELYYEQYF. The CDR3 nucleotides read TGTGCCAGCAGTTACTCGAGGAAGGGGGGCAGGGAACTATACTACGAGCAGTACTTC. This rearrangement joins TRBV6-7 to TRBJ2-7; possibly TRBD1 or TRBD2 for D (6 bases each). TRBV6-7 is an ORF; its function is uncertain. This CDR3 has 19 residues. The V end was cut by 0 bases, the J end by 3 bases, with 24 bases between.

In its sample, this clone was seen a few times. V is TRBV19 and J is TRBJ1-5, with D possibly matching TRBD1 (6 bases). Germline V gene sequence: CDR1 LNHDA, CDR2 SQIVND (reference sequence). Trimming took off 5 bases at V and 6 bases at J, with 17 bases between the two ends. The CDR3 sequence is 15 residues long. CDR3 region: CASSLEGGMGQPQHF. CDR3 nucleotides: TGTGCCAGTAGTCTCGAAGGGGGTATGGGTCAGCCCCAGCATTTT.

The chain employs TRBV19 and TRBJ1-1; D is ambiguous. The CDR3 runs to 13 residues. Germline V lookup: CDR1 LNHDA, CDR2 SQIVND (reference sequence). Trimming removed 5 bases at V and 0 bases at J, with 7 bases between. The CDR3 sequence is CASSLVVNTEAFF. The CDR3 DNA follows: TGTGCCAGTAGTTTGGTCGTGAACACTGAAGCTTTCTTT.

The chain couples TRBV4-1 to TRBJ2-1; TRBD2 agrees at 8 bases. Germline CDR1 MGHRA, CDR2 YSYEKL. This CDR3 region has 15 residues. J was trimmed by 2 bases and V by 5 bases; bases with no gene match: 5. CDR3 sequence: CASSFRGGPYNEQFF. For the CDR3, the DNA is TGCGCCAGCAGCTTCCGGGGGGGACCCTACAATGAGCAGTTCTTC.

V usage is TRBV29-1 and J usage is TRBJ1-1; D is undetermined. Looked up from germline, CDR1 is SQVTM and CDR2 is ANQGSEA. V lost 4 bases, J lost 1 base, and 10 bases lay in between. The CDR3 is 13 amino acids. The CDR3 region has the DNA TGCAGCGTTGTAATTTCCGGGAACACTGAAGCTTTCTTT. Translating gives CSVVISGNTEAFF.

CDR3 sequence reads: CASSVGAGVVDTQYF. As DNA, the CDR3 is TGTGCCAGCAGCGTAGGCGCGGGGGTGGTAGATACGCAGTATTTT. This chain links TRBV9 with TRBJ2-3, with 7 bases that match TRBD2. The CDR3 is made up of 15 amino acids. Unmatched junction bases numbered 6, after V lost 0 bases and J lost 5 bases. The germline CDR1 and CDR2 sequences are SGDLS and YYNGEE.

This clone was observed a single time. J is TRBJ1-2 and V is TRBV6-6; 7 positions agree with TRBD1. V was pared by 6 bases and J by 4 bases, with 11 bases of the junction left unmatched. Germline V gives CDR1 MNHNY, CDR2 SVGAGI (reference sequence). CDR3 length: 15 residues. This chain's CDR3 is CASSSTPTGSYGYTF. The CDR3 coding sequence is TGTGCCAGCAGCTCCACCCCGACAGGGAGCTATGGCTACACCTTC.

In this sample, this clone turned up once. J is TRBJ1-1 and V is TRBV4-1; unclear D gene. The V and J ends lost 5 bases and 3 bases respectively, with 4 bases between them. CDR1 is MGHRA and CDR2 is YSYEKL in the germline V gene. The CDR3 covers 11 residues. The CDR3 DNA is TGCGCCAGCAGCGCCGACACTGAAGCTTTCTTT. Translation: CASSADTEAFF.

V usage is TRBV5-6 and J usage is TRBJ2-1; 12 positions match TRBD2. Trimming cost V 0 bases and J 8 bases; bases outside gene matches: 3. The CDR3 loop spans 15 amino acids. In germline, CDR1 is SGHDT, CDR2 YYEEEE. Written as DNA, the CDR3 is TGTGCCAGCAGCTTGGAACTAGCGGGGGGCTATGAGCAGTTCTTC. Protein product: CASSLELAGGYEQFF.